The subject of this entry is one TCR beta chain. What it binds is not known. The data derive from a study of regulatory T cells in long-lasting Graves disease. Time point here: newly diagnosed GD, antithyroid drugs for less than 3 months. RNA isolated from PBMCs was used to make the TCR library. Findings and limits, study-wide: Lower TCR diversity was seen in persistent Graves' patients than in newly diagnosed ones. Preferential use of TRBV28, TRBJ1-2 and TRBJ2-5 was seen in persistent disease.

The CDR3 loop spans 16 amino acids. The V gene lost 0 bases and the J gene lost 3 bases, with 11 bases spanning the gap. Looked up from germline, CDR1 is KGHSH and CDR2 is LQKENI. Arm-PCR of CDR3 regions and iRepertoire HTBI primers were used to build TCR beta libraries. TCRdb redid the calling of the multiplex PCR reads with MiXCR, one entry per CDR3 protein. The sample lists 350,000 to 500,000 distinct CDR3 sequences, 13% to 15% occurring once. These data were likewise used in another study, on T cells in Graves' hyperthyroidism and ophthalmopathy. From that report: For the diagnoses, clinical symptoms, serum thyroxine and TRAb, thyroid ultrasound and orbital computed tomography were used. HTBI primers were used for first-round RT-PCR of the TCR CDR3.

Sequences were derived from peripheral blood mononuclear cells (PBMCs), sampled at new diagnosis, from a patient treated with antithyroid drugs. This clonotype originated in a woman aged 45-65 years with Graves disease. The chain combines TRBV18 with TRBJ1-4; D call uncertain. This CDR3 reads CASSPPNGVANEKLFF. Here the CDR3 DNA reads TGTGCCAGCTCACCACCGAATGGAGTAGCTAATGAAAAACTGTTTTTT.